A selection of T cell receptor beta chains follows, all from one sample in a study of blood T cell repertoires in COVID-19. This table comes from immunoSEQ multiplex PCR, and its TCRdb copy is limited to in-frame clones, with some not included. The profile shows roughly 64,000 clones, more than 55% of them singletons. The sequencing sample was made of PBMCs or T cells enriched from blood (not recorded which). Source of these receptors: a woman aged 55-69 years who had been exposed to COVID-19. Each CDR3 is given with its conserved first and last residue.

TRBV20-1	11	TRBJ1-2	CSARPGGGYTF
TRBV2	15	TRBJ2-1	CASNRDGSSYNEQFF
TRBV29-1	14	TRBJ1-3	CSVVGVSTGNTIYF
TRBV7-8	16	TRBJ1-2	CASSLVGSGSSYGYTF
TRBV28	13	TRBJ2-7	CASGRDRVTEQYF
TRBV21-1	13	TRBJ2-7	CASSTATGKEQYF
TRBV6-5	12	TRBJ2-7	CGAEFVCYEQYF
TRBV10-3	13	TRBJ1-1	CAISGQQNTEAFF
TRBV5-4	14	TRBJ1-2	CASSLPGTGLGYTF
TRBV12-3/TRBV12-4	11	TRBJ1-1	CASSRGTEAFF
TRBV6-1	17	TRBJ1-2	CASSDFGGQGASYGYTF
TRBV5-4	15	TRBJ1-2	CASSLEAGTNYGYTF
TRBV29-1	11	TRBJ1-1	CSVLRDTEAFF
TRBV28	15	TRBJ1-5	CASSFGGQGTRPQHF
TRBV7-3	20	TRBJ1-5	CASSVIIRDRGYSSNPPQHF
TRBV6-5	14	TRBJ1-2	CASGNRGANYGYTF
TRBV3-1/TRBV3-2	16	TRBJ2-3	CASSQEPGGNTDTQYF
TRBV3-1/TRBV3-2	14	TRBJ2-7	CASSQGTGSYEQYF
TRBV2	14	TRBJ1-4	CASRPGTSNEKLFF
TRBV7-9	12	TRBJ2-1	CASSFPGNEQFF
TRBV28	13	TRBJ1-2	CATGTGLNYGYTF
TRBV6-2/TRBV6-3	13	TRBJ2-5	CASRQPSKAAQYF
TRBV29-1	12	TRBJ1-2	CSGTQGAGGYTF
TRBV29-1	16	TRBJ2-3	CSVEDRLALSTDTQYF
TRBV11-3	15	TRBJ2-3	CASSPSTSGFSTQYF
TRBV7-8	15	TRBJ1-3	CASSRGQALGNTIYF
TRBV29-1	14	TRBJ2-7	CSVRDQPGFYEQYF
TRBV5-4	15	TRBJ1-2	CASSLGGGANYGYTF
TRBV24-1	14	TRBJ2-7	CATSDTDNSYEQYF
TRBV30	14	TRBJ1-4	CACIRQGAGEKLFF
TRBV15	16	TRBJ2-7	CATSRVPIGRGHEQYF